Listed below are T cell receptor beta chains from one sample, sequenced in a study of blood T cells in healthy people across ages. TCRdb re-analysed the 5' RACE reads in MiXCR, keeping a single row per CDR3 protein. The table lists 1.2 million to 1.5 million distinct CDR3 sequences, 59% of them singletons, with over 6.5% in the top ten. Sequenced sample: blood. Receptor source: a man in his late teens or twenties in good health. Each CDR3 is given without its conserved first and last residue.

J: TRBJ2-1; V: TRBV21-1; CDR3: ASSRALLAGGFLDEQF
J: TRBJ2-5; V: TRBV6-6; CDR3: ASSQLAPQETQY
J: TRBJ2-3; V: TRBV4-1; CDR3: ASSLVAGGRDTQY
J: TRBJ2-7; V: TRBV28; CDR3: ASSKHRDRGAYEQY
J: TRBJ2-7; V: TRBV20-1; CDR3: SVTTTGGHYEQY
J: TRBJ2-3; V: TRBV11-2; CDR3: ASSLERHTDTQY
J: TRBJ2-3; V: TRBV7-2; CDR3: ASSSLAGGRSHTQY
J: TRBJ1-2; V: TRBV2; CDR3: ASSVREAYYGYT
J: TRBJ1-1; V: TRBV7-8; CDR3: ASSHQGIYTEAF
J: TRBJ1-4; V: TRBV20-1; CDR3: SARRQFNEKLF
J: TRBJ2-7; V: TRBV12-3/TRBV12-4; CDR3: ASSITASGNEQY
J: TRBJ2-3; V: TRBV27; CDR3: ASSLGGGVGTDTQY
J: TRBJ2-3; V: TRBV6-5; CDR3: ASSYTGLAGSTDTQY
J: TRBJ1-2; V: TRBV20-1; CDR3: SASGQGVSGYT
J: TRBJ1-1; V: TRBV7-9; CDR3: GTGTGMTEAF
J: .; V: TRBV7-9; CDR3: ASISDRSYEQY
J: TRBJ2-5; V: TRBV6-2/TRBV6-3; CDR3: ASSRQGRDQETQY
J: TRBJ2-7; V: TRBV4-3; CDR3: ASSPGQGRPPYEQY
J: TRBJ2-5; V: TRBV10-3; CDR3: AISESIETSGQY
J: TRBJ2-1; V: TRBV12-5; CDR3: ASAHVAAEQF
J: TRBJ1-6; V: TRBV7-2; CDR3: ASSLGSSSYNSPLH
J: TRBJ1-1; V: TRBV29-1; CDR3: SVATLGTGEGTEAF
J: TRBJ2-1; V: TRBV4-3; CDR3: ASSQDWAGTANEQF
J: TRBJ2-3; V: TRBV6-6; CDR3: ASKTGGDTDTQY
J: TRBJ2-3; V: TRBV28; CDR3: ASSFGTTNADTQY
J: TRBJ2-1; V: TRBV4-2; CDR3: ASSQGLRGKSYNEQF
J: TRBJ2-6; V: TRBV29-1; CDR3: SVSGQGAGANVLT
J: TRBJ2-1; V: TRBV5-1; CDR3: ASRSAGIFYNEQF
J: TRBJ2-5; V: TRBV7-2; CDR3: ASRSPGTGETQY
J: TRBJ1-4; V: TRBV6-1; CDR3: ASSRPGRPPVTNEKLF
J: TRBJ2-5; V: TRBV2; CDR3: ASSAGQTIVQETQY
J: TRBJ1-1; V: TRBV29-1; CDR3: SVARTGGTEAF
J: .; V: TRBV15; CDR3: ATSRGETYYEQY
J: TRBJ2-7; V: TRBV6-5; CDR3: ANSYGASDYEQY
J: .; V: TRBV6-5; CDR3: ASSYATVDYEQY
J: TRBJ2-6; V: TRBV12-3/TRBV12-4; CDR3: ASRSPGVSGANVLT
J: TRBJ1-1; V: TRBV29-1; CDR3: SVGREAF
J: TRBJ2-3; V: TRBV12-3/TRBV12-4; CDR3: ASLSGFQDTQY
J: TRBJ2-4; V: TRBV2; CDR3: ASSGGHGNIQY
J: TRBJ2-7; V: TRBV7-2; CDR3: ASSEGSSSGGLYEQY
J: TRBJ2-5; V: TRBV25-1; CDR3: ASSESERETQY
J: TRBJ2-5; V: TRBV6-1; CDR3: ASSEVGGAETQY
J: TRBJ2-3; V: TRBV7-2; CDR3: ASSYPLSGPSTDTQY
J: TRBJ2-7; V: TRBV7-9; CDR3: ASSPPAGKTFLEQY
J: TRBJ1-2; V: TRBV7-2; CDR3: ASSSQTTQGYGYT